The 28 T cell receptor beta chains listed next were all sequenced from one sample in a study of cytomegalovirus exposure and HLA in healthy donors. PCR primers comprised 60 Vbeta and 13 Jbeta primers. Here immunoSEQ multiplex PCR was the method, and the copy in TCRdb shows in-frame clones only, minus some. This table has around 140,000 clones, 80% appearing once. Sample: PBMCs. All receptors come from a man in his forties in good health and CMV-seronegative.

This clone was counted a few times. The J gene is TRBJ1-6, the V gene TRBV5-1; TRBD1 matches at 7 bases. Per the germline V gene, CDR1 is SGHRS and CDR2 is YFSETQ. J lost 10 bases, V lost 4 bases, and 14 bases had no gene match. The length of the CDR3 is 16 residues. The CDR3 sequence: CASSPNPGTAPSPLHF. For the CDR3, the DNA is TGCGCCAGCAGCCCTAACCCCGGGACAGCCCCATCACCCCTCCACTTT.

The V gene is TRBV11-2, the J gene TRBJ2-7; the match to TRBD1 covers 8 bases. Germline CDR1 is SGHAT and CDR2 is FQNNGV. This CDR3 is built from 16 residues. Unmatched junction bases numbered 16, after V lost 5 bases and J lost 7 bases. The CDR3 nucleotides are TGTGCCAGCAGCCACATTATCATCCAGGGGGCAGGGGAGCAGTACTTC. Amino acid sequence: CASSHIIIQGAGEQYF.

The chain combines TRBV4-1 with TRBJ1-3; unclear D gene. This CDR3 is built from 18 residues. In germline, CDR1 is MGHRA, CDR2 YSYEKL. Trimming took 0 bases from V and 0 from J, leaving 15 bases between them. CDR3 region: CASSQERRSAGSGNTIYF. As DNA, the CDR3 is TGCGCCAGCAGCCAAGAAAGGAGGTCTGCGGGCTCTGGAAACACCATATATTTT.

This clone turned up a few times. The J gene is TRBJ1-4, the V gene TRBV5-1; D not resolved. The CDR3 totals 15 residues. The germline CDR1 and CDR2 sequences are SGHRS and YFSETQ. The V end was cut by 0 bases, the J end by 8 bases, with 14 bases between. The CDR3 region has the DNA TGCGCCAGCAGCTTGGGGAACAGAGTAAGGGAAAAACTGTTTTTT. Its translation: CASSLGNRVREKLFF. The variable domain in full, with the rest retrieved from reference TRBV5-1 and TRBJ1-4, is KAGVTQTPRYLIKTRGQQVTLSCSPISGHRSVSWYQQTPGQGLQFLFEYFSETQRNKGNFPGRFSGRQFSNSRSEMNVSTLELGDSALYLCASSLGNRVREKLFFGSGTQLSVL.

The chain combines TRBV6-5 with TRBJ1-1, with D unresolved. This CDR3 spans 16 amino acids. V dropped 0 bases and J dropped 4 bases, with 15 bases sitting between them. Per germline, CDR1 MNHEY and CDR2 SVGAGI. CDR3 residues: CASSYSNGPMSTEAFF. CDR3 DNA: TGTGCCAGCAGTTACTCGAACGGTCCCATGAGCACTGAAGCTTTCTTT.

This clone came up a few times. CDR3 loop: CATAGPGSNEKLFF. In DNA, the CDR3 is TGTGCCACCGCTGGTCCAGGTTCTAATGAAAAACTGTTTTTT. The chain employs TRBV15 and TRBJ1-4; D is unclear. CDR1 LNHNV and CDR2 YYDKDF come from the germline V gene (reference sequence). Trimming took off 8 bases at V and 3 bases at J, with 13 bases between the two ends. This CDR3 spans 14 amino acids.

V is TRBV9 and J is TRBJ2-5, with a possible D match to TRBD1 (6 bases). CDR3 length: 14 amino acids. The germline CDR1 and CDR2 sequences are SGDLS and YYNGEE. V lost 0 bases to trimming and J lost 6 bases, with 12 bases between them. CDR3 residues: CASSVDGGMKTQYF. In nucleotides, the CDR3 is TGTGCCAGCAGCGTAGATGGGGGCATGAAGACCCAGTACTTC.

V is TRBV9 and J is TRBJ1-6; 7 bases are shared with TRBD1. From germline, CDR1 is SGDLS and CDR2 YYNGEE. After removal of 1 base from V and 5 bases from J, the junction contained 0 bases not matched to a gene. The CDR3 length is 14 residues. CDR3 DNA: TGTGCCAGCAGCGTAACAGGGGATAATTCACCCCTCCACTTT. Translated: CASSVTGDNSPLHF.

The J gene is TRBJ1-5, the V gene TRBV6-5, with unresolved D. CDR3 length: 15 amino acids. Germline V gene data show CDR1 as MNHEY and CDR2 as SVGAGI. Trimming pared 4 bases from V and 0 bases from J, leaving 10 bases between. CDR3 amino acids: CASSSTQPSNQPQHF. The CDR3 DNA reads as TGTGCCAGCAGTTCCACACAGCCTAGCAATCAGCCCCAGCATTTT.

V gene TRBV9 combines with J gene TRBJ1-1; no clear D gene. CDR1 is SGDLS and CDR2 is YYNGEE in the germline V gene. CDR3 length: 14 residues. V was trimmed by 0 bases and J by 2 bases, leaving 8 bases between them. CDR3 loop: CASSVGHRNTEAFF. Written as DNA, the CDR3 is TGTGCCAGCAGCGTAGGACACCGTAACACTGAAGCTTTCTTT.

The genes are TRBV10-3 and TRBJ2-5; the match to TRBD1 covers 11 bases. The J call is doubtful: the DNA matches TRBJ2-7 better. The CDR3 runs 13 residues. Germline lookup yields CDR1 ENHRY and CDR2 SYGVKD. The CDR3 is CATGQGAGYEQYF. In nucleotides, the CDR3 is TGTGCCACCGGACAGGGGGCGGGTTACGAGCAGTACTTC.

The count of this clone is one. This chain links TRBV18 with TRBJ1-1, with 8 bases matching TRBD1. Germline CDR1 is KGHSH and CDR2 is LQKENI. The CDR3 sequence is 14 residues long. V shed 4 bases and J 4 bases; nucleotides not matched to a gene: 5. The chain's CDR3 is CASSRTDRATEAFF. The CDR3, as DNA: TGTGCCAGCTCACGTACGGACAGGGCCACTGAAGCTTTCTTT.

The genes are TRBV4-2 and TRBJ1-2; 7 bases match TRBD1. Germline V gene lookup returns CDR1 LGHNA and CDR2 YNFKEQ. V shed 1 base, J shed 4 bases, and the junction held 3 bases outside the gene matches. The CDR3 totals 14 residues. The CDR3, as DNA: TGTGCCAGCAGCCAAGCGTCAGGGGGCTATGGCTACACCTTC. Translating gives CASSQASGGYGYTF.

V usage is TRBV9 and J usage is TRBJ2-7; TRBD2 matches at 8 bases. This CDR3 has 15 amino acids. V dropped 2 bases and J dropped 1; count of bases not matched to a gene: 5. CDR1 is SGDLS, CDR2 YYNGEE, per germline. CDR3 DNA sequence: TGTGCCAGCAGCGTTAATAGCGGGGCGTCCTACGAGCAGTACTTC. It encodes CASSVNSGASYEQYF.

This clone was counted between two and nine times. This sequence joins TRBV19 and TRBJ2-7, with no clear D. Trimming removed 0 bases at V and 0 bases at J, with 9 bases between. Germline lookup yields CDR1 LNHDA and CDR2 SQIVND (reference sequence). The CDR3 is made up of 15 amino acids. The CDR3 sequence: CASSIDLSSSYEQYF. CDR3 in DNA: TGTGCCAGTAGTATAGACCTGTCGAGCTCCTACGAGCAGTACTTC.

The genes are TRBV5-6 and TRBJ1-6, with 7 bases identical to TRBD1. CDR1 and CDR2 (germline): SGHDT, YYEEEE. V gave up 3 bases and J gave up 5 bases; unmatched junction bases: 2. The CDR3 has 14 amino acids. The DNA for the CDR3 is TGTGCCAGCAGCTCCGGGACAGATAATTCACCCCTCCACTTT. Translating it yields CASSSGTDNSPLHF. The full variable domain, rest sourced from reference TRBV5-6 and TRBJ1-6, is DAGVTQSPTHLIKTRGQQVTLRCSPKSGHDTVSWYQQALGQGPQFIFQYYEEEERQRGNFPDRFSGHQFPNYSSELNVNALLLGDSALYLCASSSGTDNSPLHFGNGTRLTVT.

The rearrangement links TRBV25-1 to TRBJ1-1, with D unclear. Per the germline V gene, CDR1 is MGHDK and CDR2 is SYGVNS. Trimming pared 1 base from V and 11 bases from J, leaving 11 bases between. This CDR3 is built from 12 residues. CDR3 coding DNA: TGTGCCAGCAGTGAATCGGGAGAAAGGGCTTTCTTT. This encodes CASSESGERAFF. The full variable domain, in which reference TRBV25-1 and TRBJ1-1 provide the parts outside the CDR3, is EADIYQTPRYLVIGTGKKITLECSQTMGHDKMYWYQQDPGMELHLIHYSYGVNSTEKGDLSSESTVSRIRTEHFPLTLESARPSHTSQYLCASSESGERAFFGQGTRLTVV.

The rearrangement joins TRBV14 to TRBJ1-3; TRBD1 is a possible D gene (5 bases). The length of the CDR3 is 15 residues. The germline CDR1 and CDR2 sequences are SGHDN and FVKESK. V lost 5 bases and J lost 0, with 11 bases in between. The CDR3 region has the DNA TGTGCCAGCAGCAGACTGACAGCCTCTGGAAACACCATATATTTT. Protein sequence: CASSRLTASGNTIYF.

The CDR3 DNA is TGTGCCAGCAGCCAAGACCCGGCAGGGAAGGCACCCCTCCACTTT. Its translation is CASSQDPAGKAPLHF. The chain carries TRBV14 and TRBJ1-6; D is possibly TRBD1 (5 bases). This CDR3 has 15 residues. Trimming stripped 0 bases from V and 11 bases from J, with 14 bases between. Germline V gene data show CDR1 as SGHDN and CDR2 as FVKESK.

The CDR3 nucleotides read TGTGCCAGCAGCAAACAGACAGGGGGTCCCTACGAGCAGTACTTC. Translating it yields CASSKQTGGPYEQYF. The chain carries TRBV11-2 and TRBJ2-7; 9 bases line up with TRBD1. J gave up 2 bases and V 5 bases, and 7 bases lay outside the gene matches. The germline gives CDR1 SGHAT, CDR2 FQNNGV. The CDR3 covers 15 residues.

The chain couples TRBV29-1 to TRBJ1-3, with 7 positions matching TRBD1. Trimming removed 7 bases from V and 7 bases from J; junction bases left unmatched: 7. Germline CDR1 and CDR2: SQVTM and ANQGSEA. This CDR3 is 12 amino acids long. The CDR3 is CSARTGSNTIYF. The DNA of the CDR3 is TGCAGCGCCCGGACAGGAAGTAACACCATATATTTT.

CDR3 loop: CASSQDFPPTHQETQYF. The DNA of the CDR3 is TGCGCCAGCAGCCAAGATTTTCCCCCGACTCATCAAGAGACCCAGTACTTC. This chain links TRBV4-3 with TRBJ2-5, with D unclear. Germline V gives CDR1 LGHNA, CDR2 YSLEER. The CDR3 loop spans 17 amino acids. The V gene lost 0 bases and the J gene lost 2 bases, with 16 bases spanning the gap.

The V gene is TRBV6-5, the J gene TRBJ1-2, with D perhaps TRBD1 (6 bases). The CDR3 consists of 13 residues. Per germline, CDR1 MNHEY and CDR2 SVGAGI. Trimming stripped 4 bases from V and 7 bases from J, with 13 bases between. CDR3 bases: TGTGCCAGCAGTTTACAGGGAGTTGGTGGCTACACCTTC. It is translated as CASSLQGVGGYTF.

The chain uses TRBV5-4 and TRBJ2-2, with D possibly TRBD1 on 6 matching bases. Deletions cut 1 base from V and 6 bases from J, with 10 bases between. The germline CDR1 and CDR2 sequences are SGHNT and YYREEE (reference sequence). The CDR3 is made up of 14 amino acids. The chain's CDR3 is CASSLTGYPGELFF. In DNA, the CDR3 is TGTGCCAGCAGCTTGACAGGGTATCCCGGGGAGCTGTTTTTT.

This clone has a single count. The chain's CDR3 is CASSRGTGGELFF. As DNA, the CDR3 is TGTGCCAGCAGTCGGGGTACTGGCGGGGAGCTGTTTTTT. V is TRBV25-1 and J is TRBJ2-2; D may be TRBD2 (5 bases). Between the trimmed V and J ends, which lost 5 bases and 7 bases, there was a span of 11 bases. CDR1 MGHDK and CDR2 SYGVNS come from the germline V gene. The CDR3 is 13 residues long. Full variable domain (remainder filled in from reference TRBV25-1 and TRBJ2-2): EADIYQTPRYLVIGTGKKITLECSQTMGHDKMYWYQQDPGMELHLIHYSYGVNSTEKGDLSSESTVSRIRTEHFPLTLESARPSHTSQYLCASSRGTGGELFFGEGSRLTVL.

This clone was observed a few times. The chain joins TRBV6-5 to TRBJ2-7; TRBD1 might be the D (5 bases). The CDR3 contains 15 residues. Germline CDR1 MNHEY, CDR2 SVGAGI. Trimming shortened V by 6 bases and J by 1 base, and 16 bases separated the two germline ends. The CDR3 DNA reads TGTGCCAGCAGAACCAGGGTATTGGGGTCCTACGAGCAGTACTTC. Encoded protein: CASRTRVLGSYEQYF.

The rearrangement links TRBV4-1 to TRBJ2-7; tentatively, D is TRBD1 (6 bases). The CDR3 consists of 15 residues. Germline V CDR1 and CDR2: MGHRA, YSYEKL. V was trimmed by 3 bases and J by 0 bases, leaving 12 bases between them. Written as DNA, the CDR3 is TGCGCCAGCAGCCAGGCAGGACAGAGCTCCTACGAGCAGTACTTC. Amino acids: CASSQAGQSSYEQYF.

The chain couples TRBV7-9 to TRBJ2-5; TRBD2 matches 11 bases. V gave up 2 bases and J gave up 3 bases; unmatched junction bases: 8. The CDR3 consists of 17 residues. The germline CDR1 and CDR2 sequences are SEHNR and FQNEAQ (reference sequence). CDR3 DNA sequence: TGTGCCAGCAGCTTAAAAGGGTCTAGCGGGGGGAAAGAGACCCAGTACTTC. Protein sequence: CASSLKGSSGGKETQYF.